This T cell receptor (beta chain) was sequenced in a study of blood T cells in healthy people across ages. Each donor supplied 7.5 to 10 milliliters of peripheral blood. The CDR3 totals 14 residues. The germline V gene has CDR1 SGHRS and CDR2 YFSETQ. Using a J-beta primer mix together with a sample-barcoded 5' primer, a second PCR was run for roughly 6 to 11 cycles. TCRdb reprocessed the 5' RACE reads with MiXCR, giving one entry per CDR3 protein. The data hold 550,000 to 750,000 distinct CDR3 sequences, with under 25% observed a single time. Overall study results and limits: TCR beta diversity correlated strongly with naive T cell percentage. Fewer expanded clones and more diversity marked long-lived versus aged donors.

The sample holds many counts of this clonotype. Its cognate antigen is unknown. A read error may account for a junction end that differs from germline. The receptor's source is a man in his sixties or seventies in good health. The specimen was blood. The chain has TRBV5-1 and TRBJ2-5; D might be TRBD1 (6 bases). Here the CDR3 DNA reads TGTGCCAGCAGCTTGGGGACACCCCAAGAGACCCAGTACTTC. It translates to CASSLGTPQETQYF.